This is a list of T cell receptor beta chains from one sample in a study of cytomegalovirus exposure and HLA in healthy donors. Clones were sequenced by immunoSEQ multiplex PCR, and TCRdb holds only the in-frame ones, with some missing. The sample holds around 120,000 clones, about 80% seen once. The specimen was PBMCs. These receptors were taken from a female donor in good health and CMV-seropositive. CDR3s leave out the opening cysteine and the closing phenylalanine or tryptophan.

v_call,cdr3_length,cdr3_aa
TRBV10-3,12,AIRPGQGDYGYT
TRBV30,11,AWSQSNNQPQH
TRBV21-1,15,ASSKAVVRSYNSPLH
TRBV6-5,12,ASRRSGQRETQY
TRBV2,10,ASGGTGTAAF
TRBV18,12,ASSPVVASEKLF
TRBV6-1,13,ASRNFRQGLTEAF
TRBV6-6,11,ASTQTGPGSQY
TRBV7-3,13,ASSQDRGGYNEQF
TRBV9,13,ASSIGQARGDEQY
TRBV6-6,13,ASSLGVAGANVLT
TRBV19,12,ASSIRGENQPQH
TRBV29-1,10,SVGTGVAEAF
TRBV19,13,ASSQGQVSSYEQY
TRBV4-1,15,ASSQETPGHYTGELF
TRBV2,13,ASSVLRGGGNTQY
TRBV28,12,ASSETGSNTEAF
TRBV5-1,14,ASSLVAGLGYNEQF
TRBV2,11,ASSSSPGNTIY
TRBV30,10,AWSRRDTEAF
TRBV6-5,11,ASSPQVGETQY
TRBV6-5,13,ASAPGLFLSYEQY
TRBV2,13,ASSGGQGRDEKLF
TRBV30,11,AWSGSSLDTQY
TRBV28,14,ASRVLGGQGVEGYT
TRBV6-5,12,ASRADRAPYEQY
TRBV7-9,12,ASSRTGRIGELF
TRBV4-1,12,ASSYTGIYNEQF
TRBV19,11,ASSMRGAQPQH
TRBV11-3,10,ASSPSLGELF
TRBV7-9,10,ASSLGQGTQY
TRBV2,14,ASGTPGGARNTEAF
TRBV10-3,12,AISDRQSNQPQH
TRBV11-2,14,ASSLGTSPARETQY
TRBV5-1,14,ASSLGQDEHTDTQY
TRBV5-1,12,ASSLTGGGTEAF
TRBV9,14,ASSATRTGFNQPQH
TRBV2,13,ASSLSGANTGELF
TRBV6-1,11,ASNIASLYGYT
TRBV30,10,AWSVRGKGYT
TRBV10-3,11,ASRTDLRTEAF
TRBV4-3,13,ASSLGAGGTGELF
TRBV7-6,13,ASSLLTGGAYEQY
TRBV19,11,AAGTGNHNEQF
TRBV9,14,ASSVAVGRVYNEQF
TRBV29-1,11,SVEAQGINEQY
TRBV6-6,13,ASSAGQPSYNEQF
TRBV7-2,12,ASSLDTSIREQY
TRBV5-1,9,ASSGDYEQY
TRBV2,12,ASTQGITGNTIY